This T cell receptor beta chain was captured in a study of cytomegalovirus exposure and HLA in healthy donors. Study-wide results and caveats: TCR beta chains numbering some 150 were designated cytomegalovirus-associated. Later analysis showed most CMV-associated TCR beta chains appearing HLA-restricted. The likely origin of a cluster of highly shared sequence variants was a sequencing artifact.

This CDR3 region has 15 residues. The V gene lost 0 bases and the J gene lost 4 bases, with 12 bases spanning the gap. The germline CDR1 and CDR2 sequences are SGHTA and FQGNSA. On this clone itself: Its antigen is not identified.

The PCR contained 60 Vbeta and 13 Jbeta primers. Sequencing was performed with immunoSEQ multiplex PCR; in TCRdb, only in-frame clones are kept and a portion is missing. The sample shows about 68,000 clones, 75% to 85% of them seen only once. The source of this sequence is a human donor in good health. J is TRBJ1-2 and V is TRBV7-2; D remains unclear. Source material: PBMCs. The CDR3 sequence is CASSLAERIGYGYTF. The CDR3 DNA reads as TGTGCCAGCAGCTTAGCTGAGCGAATCGGCTATGGCTACACCTTC.